The clone carrying this T cell receptor beta chain has a handful of counts. The antigen is unknown. The data were taken from a study of CD8 T cells in ankylosing spondylitis. Library preparation for TCR beta used quantitative 5'-RACE with molecular barcodes. Using its own MiXCR run on the 5' RACE reads, TCRdb lists one record per CDR3 protein. This sample has over 600,000 distinct CDR3 sequences, with over 15% found just once. CDR3 length: 17 residues. With 4 bases removed from V and 1 base from J, the gap between germline ends came to 16 bases. Germline-derived CDR1 and CDR2 are MGHDK and SYGVNS. Study-wide results and limits: A CD8+ phenotype characterized the disease-linked clones, which were relatively rare in peripheral blood. Apparently characteristic of ankylosing spondylitis blood was a TCR beta motif (about 8 highly homologous variants). Within matched ankylosing spondylitis synovial fluid, disease-linked clones were reportedly significantly enriched. Past research had described some motif variants in reactive arthritis synovial fluid and blood.

The sequence came from a male donor with ankylosing spondylitis. J is TRBJ2-2 and V is TRBV25-1; TRBD1 might be the D (7 bases). Material: blood, either unsorted or a sorted T cell fraction (not recorded which). This CDR3 is CASSGPPGGMNTGELFF. DNA of the CDR3: TGTGCCAGCAGTGGCCCCCCAGGGGGGATGAACACCGGGGAGCTGTTTTTT.